This TCR beta chain comes out of a study of CD8+ T cells in alopecia areata. Study as a whole: Each day, treated patients took oral tofacitinib twice, at 5 to 10 mg per dose. Dosing with tofacitinib proceeded for 6 to 18 months, followed by 6 months off drug.

V gave up 7 bases and J gave up 0 bases, with 12 bases separating them. CDR1 is MRHNA, CDR2 SNTAGT, per germline. CDR3 size: 14 residues. Overall study findings and caveats: Researchers reported that TCR sharing among patients proved less clear than in mice, possibly HLA-linked.

The sample holds a few counts of this clone. Antigen: not known. Sorting of PBMCs yielded the CD4+ and CD8+ T cells. Sequencing templates came from extracted RNA that was reverse transcribed into cDNA. Generated by immunoSEQ multiplex PCR, the TCRdb table keeps only in-frame clones and is missing some. The sample holds 100,000 to 150,000 clones, about 50% seen once. The chain recombines TRBV6-4 with TRBJ1-2; perhaps TRBD1 as D (5 bases). Sequenced here: CD8+ T cells sorted from blood, sampled at week 0. The receptor was derived from a human donor with alopecia areata. This CDR3 is CASIETTANYGYTF. CDR3 bases: TGTGCCAGCATAGAGACGACAGCTAACTATGGCTACACCTTC.